Each of the 7 T cell receptor beta chains below was sequenced from the same sample in a study of blood T cell repertoires in COVID-19. The assay was immunoSEQ multiplex PCR, and TCRdb's table has in-frame clones only and misses some. The sample lists roughly 43,000 clones; roughly 86% were seen once. The specimen was peripheral blood. The receptors were sampled from a man in his sixties with active COVID-19.

The chain couples TRBV7-2 to TRBJ2-2; D ambiguous. The CDR3 extends over 16 amino acids. Per germline, CDR1 SGHTA and CDR2 FQGNSA. V gave up 3 bases and J gave up 2 bases, with 13 bases separating them. CDR3 sequence reads: CASSFQDARNTGELFF. CDR3 DNA sequence: TGTGCCAGCAGCTTTCAAGACGCTAGAAACACCGGGGAGCTGTTTTTT.

V is TRBV7-7 and J is TRBJ2-1, with 7 positions matching TRBD1. Germline CDR1 SSHAT, CDR2 FNYEAQ (reference sequence). This CDR3 region has 14 residues. In nucleotides, the CDR3 is TGTGCTACCTCATTTGGACAGGTACACAATGAGCAGTTCTTC. Its translation: CATSFGQVHNEQFF.

The rearrangement joins TRBV4-1 to TRBJ1-1; D might be TRBD1 (5 bases). CDR1 is MGHRA, CDR2 YSYEKL, per germline. The V gene lost 3 bases and the J gene lost 5 bases, with 19 bases spanning the gap. This CDR3 has 16 amino acids. CDR3 loop: CASSQTRRDGDTEAFF. Written as DNA, the CDR3 is TGCGCCAGCAGCCAGACCCGGCGGGACGGGGATACTGAAGCTTTCTTT.

The chain links TRBV18 to TRBJ2-1, with D possibly TRBD2 on 9 matching bases. Trimming cost V 5 bases and J 7 bases, with 21 bases left between them. Germline lookup yields CDR1 KGHSH and CDR2 LQKENI. The CDR3 runs 16 residues. The CDR3 DNA is TGTGCCAGCTCAACCTGGACAGGGACTAGCTTTAATGAGCAGTTCTTC. This sequence encodes CASSTWTGTSFNEQFF.

The chain recombines TRBV6-6 with TRBJ1-5; possibly TRBD1 for D (5 bases). CDR3 size: 15 residues. Per the germline V gene, CDR1 is MNHNY and CDR2 is SVGAGI (reference sequence). The ends were cut back, 2 bases at V and 1 base at J, with 9 bases in the middle. CDR3 amino acids: CASSYGGMSNQPQHF. The CDR3 region has the DNA TGTGCCAGCAGTTACGGGGGGATGAGCAATCAGCCCCAGCATTTT.

Points on this clone: A read error may account for a junction end that differs from germline. The V gene is TRBV19, the J gene TRBJ2-2, with D possibly matching TRBD2 (6 bases). The CDR3 spans 14 residues. CDR1 is LNHDA, CDR2 SQIVND, per germline (reference sequence). CDR3 DNA: TGTGCCAGTAACCAGGGTCCCGATCGGCGGGGAGCTGTTTTT. Its protein product is CASNQGPDRRGAVF.

This sequence joins TRBV28 and TRBJ1-5, with D tentatively TRBD1 (6 bases). V lost 6 bases and J 4 bases, leaving 16 bases between the germline ends. From germline, CDR1 is MDHEN and CDR2 SYDVKM. The CDR3 length is 15 residues. Written as DNA, the CDR3 is TGTGCCAGCAGGGCCCAGGGGCAAGGGAATCAGCCCCAGCATTTT. This translates into CASRAQGQGNQPQHF. Full variable domain (rest looked up from reference TRBV28 and TRBJ1-5): DVKVTQSSRYLVKRTGEKVFLECVQDMDHENMFWYRQDPGLGLRLIYFSYDVKMKEKGDIPEGYSVSREKKERFSLILESASTNQTSMYLCASRAQGQGNQPQHFGDGTRLSIL.